This TCR beta chain emerged from a study of vaccination effects on CD4 cells after COVID-19. The data were produced by immunoSEQ multiplex PCR, yet TCRdb's version contains in-frame clones alone and is incomplete. Counted here are tens of thousands of clones, 55% to 85% occurring once; the ten biggest clones make up 1.2%. Study-wide points: In vaccinees who were healthy, merely 1 out of 255 vaccine-induced clones cross-reacted with common cold coronaviruses.

V was shortened by 6 bases and J by 6 bases, with 13 bases between the two germline ends. The CDR3 is made up of 13 amino acids. CDR1 and CDR2 (germline): LNHDA, SQIVND (reference sequence). Viral peptide pool expansion of antigen-specific CD4+ T cells preceded sequencing in the ViraFEST assay. With more than 9 days of culture completed, CD4+ T cells were isolated. Either the mRNA-1273 or the BNT162b2 vaccine was given to participants as two doses. This clone was detected a few times. Its antigen remains unidentified. The sequence was obtained from a human donor who received a COVID-19 vaccine. The chain uses TRBV19 and TRBJ2-3; D remains ambiguous. The source was CD4+ T cells from PBMCs cultured with HCoV-229E spike peptides, collected after COVID-19 vaccination. The CDR3 coding sequence is TGTGCCAGTAGAGGAAGAGGTGTTGATACGCAGTATTTT. It specifies CASRGRGVDTQYF.